This T cell receptor beta chain was captured in a study of shared T cell receptors in the human thymus. This clone was found once. The CDR3 consists of 16 residues. Germline CDR1 SGDLS, CDR2 YYNGEE. V was pared by 0 bases and J by 2 bases, with 6 bases of the junction left unmatched. Assay: immunoSEQ multiplex PCR; the TCRdb copy retains only in-frame clones and omits some. This table holds about 400,000 clones, 85% to 95% found once. The sequencing input was thymocytes. This TCR was recovered from a human donor. The chain carries TRBV9 and TRBJ2-7, with 9 bases aligning to TRBD2. CDR3 nucleotide sequence: TGTGCCAGCAGCGTAGTTGCACTAGCGGGTGCCTACGAGCAGTACTTC. It encodes CASSVVALAGAYEQYF.